The 6 T cell receptor beta chains given below trace back to one sample, sequenced in a study of T cell repertoires in cytomegalovirus infection. TCRdb processed the reads anew with MiXCR; each CDR3 protein has one entry. The sample contains 70,000 to 75,000 distinct CDR3 sequences, over 3.5% of which appear only once. The specimen was PBMCs. These receptors all stem from a human donor in good health (CMV status not recorded). Some clones in this sample may be carry-over from other donors' samples.

This clonotype occurred many times. The chain recombines TRBV12-5 with TRBJ2-7, with no clear D. V was shortened by 2 bases and J by 6 bases, with 5 bases between the two germline ends. The CDR3 totals 11 residues. Germline assignment: CDR1 LGHNT and CDR2 FRNRAP. The CDR3 region has the DNA TGTGCTAGTGGTTTGTTGACCGAGCAGTACTTC. Translating gives CASGLLTEQYF.

As concerns this clonotype: Possible read error: a much larger clone is one base away. This chain connects TRBV19 to TRBJ1-5; D gene ambiguous. Looked up from germline, CDR1 is LNHDA and CDR2 is SQIVND (reference sequence). V shed 6 bases and J shed 5 bases, with 11 bases lying between them. The CDR3 totals 13 residues. CDR3 residues: CASRATGHQPQHF. DNA of the CDR3: TGTGCCAGTAGAGCCACCGGACATCAGCCCCAGCATTTT.

This clonotype appeared many times. CDR3 sequence (DNA): TGTGCCAGCAGTGAAGGTCCTGGGGCCAACGTCCTGACTTTC. This codes for CASSEGPGANVLTF. The rearrangement uses TRBV6-1 and TRBJ2-6, with D unclear. Germline V lookup: CDR1 MNHNS, CDR2 SASEGT. The CDR3 spans 14 residues. V was trimmed by 1 base and J by 2 bases, leaving 3 bases between them.

This clonotype was picked up many times. The J gene is TRBJ1-6, the V gene TRBV7-3, with 8 bases lining up with TRBD1. J lost 6 bases, V lost 3 bases, and 7 bases had no gene match. The CDR3 spans 16 residues. Germline-derived CDR1 and CDR2 are SGHTA and FQGTGA. CDR3 nucleotide sequence: TGTGCCAGCAGCTTGTTAGACAGGGGAAGTAATTCACCCCTCCACTTT. Its protein product is CASSLLDRGSNSPLHF.

This clonotype was observed many times. V is TRBV2 and J is TRBJ1-1, with 7 bases matching TRBD1. The germline gives CDR1 SNHLY, CDR2 FYNNEI. The CDR3 contains 15 residues. Trimming at V came to 3 bases and at J to 0 bases, leaving 4 bases not matched to a gene. The CDR3 region is CASSDQGVVNTEAFF. Written as DNA, the CDR3 is TGTGCCAGCAGTGACCAGGGGGTGGTGAACACTGAAGCTTTCTTT.

There are many counts of this clonotype. The V and J genes are TRBV7-9 and TRBJ1-1; 10 bases are shared with TRBD1. The CDR3 spans 16 residues. With 10 bases clipped from V and 1 base from J, the junction kept 12 bases outside the gene matches. Germline V gene sequence: CDR1 SEHNR, CDR2 FQNEAQ (reference sequence). The CDR3: CATFRQGAGRNTEAFF. CDR3 nucleotide sequence: TGTGCCACCTTTCGACAGGGGGCAGGGAGGAACACTGAAGCTTTCTTT.